Listed below are T cell receptor beta chains from one sample, sequenced in a study of blood T cells in healthy people across ages. One entry per CDR3 protein, called by TCRdb with MiXCR from the 5' RACE reads. The sample includes about 1.5 million distinct CDR3 sequences, 35% to 45% of them seen just once. Specimen: blood. These receptors all come from a woman aged 18 to 35 in good health. Each CDR3 is given with its conserved first and last residue. A D gene is named only where the DNA matches it firmly. Rows give clone size only sometimes, using once, few, many, or a class for an expanded clone.

j_gene,d_gene,abundance,v_gene,CDR3nt,CDR3aa
TRBJ1-2,TRBD1,few,TRBV12-3/TRBV12-4,TGTGCCAGCAGTTTTAACGGCAGGGGGAACTATGGCTACACCTTC,CASSFNGRGNYGYTF
TRBJ1-1,NA,NA,TRBV4-2,TGTGCCAGCAGTCAAGGAGGCGGAGGAGGGACTGAAGCTTTCTTT,CASSQGGGGGTEAFF
TRBJ1-2,TRBD1,NA,TRBV29-1,TGCAGCGTTGGAGCTCCGGGACAGAACTATGGCTACACCTTC,CSVGAPGQNYGYTF
TRBJ2-7,NA,NA,TRBV10-3,TGTGCCATCAGTGAACGGGGGGACACGGGACCAGCCTACGAGCAGTACTTC,CAISERGDTGPAYEQYF
TRBJ1-1,NA,NA,TRBV20-1,TGCAGTGCTAGAGAGGACAAATACACTGAAGCTTTCTTT,CSAREDKYTEAFF
TRBJ2-5,TRBD2,few,TRBV6-6,TGTGCCAGCAGTACGGGAAGAAGGACTAGCGAGACCCAGTACTTC,CASSTGRRTSETQYF
TRBJ1-6,NA,NA,TRBV29-1,TGCAGCGTTTGGGATTATAATTCACCCCTCCACTTT,CSVWDYNSPLHF
TRBJ2-1,NA,NA,TRBV11-2,TGTGCCAGCAGCTCACAGGAGGGGGGCTCCTACAATGAGCAGTTCTTC,CASSSQEGGSYNEQFF
TRBJ2-7,NA,NA,TRBV10-3,TGTGCCATCAGTGCACCTCCGAGCGAGCAGTACTTC,CAISAPPSEQYF
TRBJ2-7,NA,NA,TRBV25-1,TGTGCCAGCAGCCCGGGGAACATCAATTACGAGCAGTACTTC,CASSPGNINYEQYF
TRBJ2-1,TRBD2,few,TRBV29-1,TGCAGCGCCCGACTAGCGAACTACAATGAGCAGTTCTTC,CSARLANYNEQFF
TRBJ2-7,TRBD2,NA,TRBV29-1,TGCAGCGTTGAATACAGCGGGAGCTACGAGCAGTACTTC,CSVEYSGSYEQYF
TRBJ2-7,NA,few,TRBV27,TGTGCCAGCAGTTTTGCAGGAAACTACGAGCAGTACTTC,CASSFAGNYEQYF
TRBJ2-3,NA,NA,TRBV7-2,TGTGCCAGCAGCTCTACGTCGCGGGGATACACAGATACGCAGTATTTT,CASSSTSRGYTDTQYF
TRBJ2-1,NA,few,TRBV5-1,TGCGCCAGCAGTCCCGGAGGGAACACGAATGAGCAGTTCTTC,CASSPGGNTNEQFF
TRBJ2-1,NA,NA,TRBV11-2,TGTGCCAGCAGCTTACTCCGGGACTCGACCTACAATGAGCAGTTCTTC,CASSLLRDSTYNEQFF
TRBJ1-4,TRBD1,few,TRBV9,TGTGCCAGCAGCGGGACAGGGACGAACGAAAAACTGTTTTTT,CASSGTGTNEKLFF
TRBJ2-1,NA,few,TRBV9,TGTGCCAGCAGCATCCGGGAGTACAATGAGCAGTTCTTC,CASSIREYNEQFF
TRBJ1-1,NA,NA,TRBV4-3,TGCGCCAGCAGCCAACCGGGACCCAGAACTGAAGCTTTCTTT,CASSQPGPRTEAFF
TRBJ2-7,NA,few,TRBV2,TGTGCCAGCAACTTGGGCGTCTACGAGCAGTACTTC,CASNLGVYEQYF
TRBJ2-7,NA,NA,TRBV28,TGTGCCAGCAGACCGGGACATTTTTACGAGCAGTACTTC,CASRPGHFYEQYF
TRBJ1-2,NA,NA,TRBV27,TGTGCCAGCAGTTTATCGGTTGGTGGACCCCTCTATGGCTACACCTTC,CASSLSVGGPLYGYTF
TRBJ2-7,NA,NA,TRBV12-3/TRBV12-4,TGTGCCAGCGGACGGAGAACGGAGCAGTACTTC,CASGRRTEQYF
TRBJ2-1,NA,many,TRBV6-1,TGTGCCAGCAGTGACGGTATAGGGGGGAGAGGCGATGAGCAGTTCTTC,CASSDGIGGRGDEQFF
TRBJ2-2,NA,NA,TRBV28,TGTGCCAGCAGCTCCCGGGGCGGACCGAACACCGGGGAGCTGTTTTTT,CASSSRGGPNTGELFF
TRBJ2-3,TRBD1,few,TRBV5-1,TGCGCCAGCAGCGGTGACATCCGGGACAGGTTCACAGATACGCAGTATTTT,CASSGDIRDRFTDTQYF
TRBJ2-3,NA,once,TRBV19,TGTGCCAGTTATGGAGGGGGTAGGACTAGCACAGATACGCAGTATTTT,CASYGGGRTSTDTQYF
TRBJ2-7,NA,many,TRBV6-6,TGTGCCAGCAGCCCCACCTCCGGTTTCCTCTACGAGCAGTACTTC,CASSPTSGFLYEQYF
TRBJ2-1,NA,many,TRBV20-1,TGCAGTGCTAGGGTTAGGGCTTACAATGAGCAGTTCTTC,CSARVRAYNEQFF
TRBJ1-5,NA,NA,TRBV5-1,TGCGCCAGCAGCTTAAGTCGCCAGGGGAATCAGCCCCAGCATTTT,CASSLSRQGNQPQHF
TRBJ2-7,TRBD2,few,TRBV20-1,TGCAGTGCTAGGGACAGTAGGATGACTAGCGGGAACTACGAGCAGTACTTC,CSARDSRMTSGNYEQYF
TRBJ2-3,NA,NA,TRBV2,TGTGCCAGCAGTGACGTTGGGGCAGATACGCAGTATTTT,CASSDVGADTQYF
TRBJ2-5,NA,NA,TRBV5-6,TGTGCCAGCAGCTTTACAGGGTCCATGTACTTC,CASSFTGSMYF
TRBJ2-5,NA,NA,TRBV11-2,TGTGCCAGCAGCTTAAGTCTCCAAGAGACCCAGAACTTC,CASSLSLQETQNF
TRBJ2-1,NA,few,TRBV6-6,TGTGCCAGCACCGACGGAGGTTTCTACAATGAGCAGTTCTTC,CASTDGGFYNEQFF
TRBJ1-5,NA,NA,TRBV2,TGTGCCAGCAGTCCACCATTAAGGCATTTT,CASSPPLRHF
TRBJ1-5,NA,many,TRBV4-1,TGCGCCAGCAGCCAAACCCAACAAGTGATTAATAGCAATCAGCCCCAGCATTTT,CASSQTQQVINSNQPQHF
TRBJ1-6,NA,few,TRBV4-1,TGCGCCAGCAGCCAAGATAGACAGTTCAATTCACCCCTCCACTTT,CASSQDRQFNSPLHF
TRBJ2-5,TRBD2,NA,TRBV28,TGTGCCAGTGGACTAGCCTTCAATGAGCAGTACTTC,CASGLAFNEQYF
TRBJ2-5,NA,few,TRBV12-3/TRBV12-4,TGTGCCAGCAGTGGACGGACGGGGTGGAAGACCCAGTACTTC,CASSGRTGWKTQYF
TRBJ1-2,TRBD1,NA,TRBV4-3,TGCGCCAGCAGCCCTTTGGGACAGCTTAACTATGGCTACACCTTC,CASSPLGQLNYGYTF
TRBJ2-3,NA,NA,TRBV4-3,TGCGCCAGCAGCCAAGGGTACGTTGGGAACACAGATACGCAGTATTTT,CASSQGYVGNTDTQYF
TRBJ2-1,TRBD1,NA,TRBV12-3/TRBV12-4,TGTGCCAGCAGCCTTAGTGGACAGGGTTTCGTTAATGAGCAGTTCTTC,CASSLSGQGFVNEQFF
TRBJ1-1,NA,NA,TRBV7-9,TGTGCCAGCAGCTTAGAGGGAAGGGGCGAAGCTTTCTTT,CASSLEGRGEAFF
TRBJ2-2,NA,NA,TRBV19,TGTGCCAGTAGTATACAGGCGAACACCGGGGAGCTGTTTTTT,CASSIQANTGELFF
TRBJ2-1,TRBD2,NA,TRBV29-1,TGCAGCGTTGAGCTAGCGGGGGGGTGGAATGAGCAGTTCTTC,CSVELAGGWNEQFF
TRBJ2-1,TRBD1,NA,TRBV20-1,TGCAGTCCCCGGGACAGGGTGGTAGATGAGCAGTTCTTC,CSPRDRVVDEQFF
TRBJ1-3,NA,NA,TRBV9,TGTGCCAGCAGCGTAGGGGCAGGGTGGCCTCTTGGAAACACCATATATTTT,CASSVGAGWPLGNTIYF
TRBJ2-1,NA,NA,TRBV6-5,TGTGCCAGCAATATCAGGGGAGACTATGAGCAGTTCTTC,CASNIRGDYEQFF
TRBJ2-1,NA,few,TRBV9,TGTGCCAGCAGCGTAGAGGTTAGGCGCAATGAGCAGTTCTTC,CASSVEVRRNEQFF
TRBJ1-4,NA,few,TRBV28,TGTGCCAGCAGAGAAGGGGCAACTAATGAAAAACTGTTTTTT,CASREGATNEKLFF
TRBJ2-1,NA,NA,TRBV4-3,TGCGCCAGCAGCCAGTCTCTAGCCTACAATGAGCAGTTCTTC,CASSQSLAYNEQFF
TRBJ2-7,NA,NA,TRBV12-3/TRBV12-4,TGTGCCAGCAGGCCGTACGGGGGTAACCACGAGCAGTACTTC,CASRPYGGNHEQYF